This T cell receptor beta chain was captured by sequencing in a study of cytomegalovirus exposure and HLA in healthy donors. Researchers ran the PCR with 60 Vbeta and 13 Jbeta primers. The table came from immunoSEQ multiplex PCR; TCRdb's copy has only in-frame clones and leaves some out. Of 150,000 or so clones in the sample, around 74% were seen once. Whole-study results and caveats: Cytomegalovirus-associated TCR beta chains were listed, numbering around 150.

This CDR3 comprises 15 residues. The V end was cut by 4 bases, the J end by 1 base, with 13 bases between. CDR1 and CDR2 (germline): SGHNT, YENEEA. Of note for this clone: Its matching antigen is unknown.

The V and J genes are TRBV11-3 and TRBJ1-1; maybe TRBD1 (5 bases). The sequenced sample consisted of PBMCs. This clonotype was obtained from a man younger than 35 in good health and CMV-seropositive. CDR3 sequence: CASSSRQSKNTEAFF. The DNA for the CDR3 is TGTGCCAGCAGCTCCCGACAGTCCAAGAACACTGAAGCTTTCTTT.